This entry describes one T cell receptor (beta chain). Blood, 2.5 to 3 ml, was drawn per donor. For both chains, the TCRalpha and TCRbeta cDNA went through two nested PCRs of approximately 16 and 10 cycles. TCRdb reprocessed the 5' RACE reads and stores each CDR3 protein as one record, lacking DNA. The sample features 300,000 to 350,000 distinct CDR3 sequences, with 2% to 2.5% in its top ten. The data belong to a study of monozygotic twins with inflammatory bowel disease. Looked up from germline, CDR1 is MGHRA and CDR2 is YSYEKL. The CDR3 spans 14 residues. V is TRBV4-1 and J is TRBJ2-7; the TRBD2 assignment by TCRdb is unverifiable without DNA. The sample consisted of blood. This sequence was found in a human donor with ulcerative colitis or Crohn's disease, or a healthy co-twin of an affected twin (not recorded which). The CDR3 here is CASSQEGVLDEQYF.